The T cell receptor beta chain under discussion was sequenced for a study of shared clonotypes between healthy human individuals. Study details: Participating donors consisted of a couple of women and three men aged 18 to 49. Three plates each covered CD4 naive and memory; CD8 naive two, CD8 memory one.

Produced via immunoSEQ multiplex PCR; TCRdb's table is partial and in-frame only. The repertoire holds some 2,400,000 clones, almost 96% seen once, with around 0.13% in the top ten. With 3 bases clipped from V and 9 bases from J, the junction kept 6 bases outside the gene matches. Germline CDR1 reads SGHAT; CDR2 reads FQNNGV. The CDR3 is 15 residues long. The chain couples TRBV11-2 to TRBJ2-1; 12 bases align to TRBD2. This clonotype was sampled from a man younger than 35 in good health. Sequencing used naive CD4+ T cells sorted from blood. Subset denoted: CD45RA+ positively selected. Written as DNA, the CDR3 is TGTGCCAGCAGCTTCCTAGCGGGGGGGCCCCTTGAGCAGTTCTTC. Protein: CASSFLAGGPLEQFF.